This is a list of T cell receptor beta chains from one sample in a study of CD8+ T cells in alopecia areata. Libraries were prepared by immunoSEQ multiplex PCR; TCRdb keeps only in-frame clonotypes and omits some of them. The data hold roughly 100,000 clones, with about 44% observed a single time. Sequences were derived from CD8+ T cells sorted from blood, sampled at week 24, from a patient treated with tofacitinib. The receptors derive from a human donor with alopecia areata. Both conserved end residues are part of each CDR3. D genes are given only for firm matches. Only some rows state a clone size, as once, few, many or a class for expanded clones.

d_call clone_size j_call v_call cdr3_aa cdr3_nt
- - TRBJ2-1 TRBV30 CAWTRSSYNEQFF TGTGCCTGGACACGGAGCTCCTACAATGAGCAGTTCTTC
- - TRBJ2-1 TRBV10-3 CAISVGETYNEQFF TGTGCCATCAGTGTGGGGGAAACCTACAATGAGCAGTTCTTC
- - TRBJ2-3 TRBV7-9 CASMGQTSTDTQYF TGTGCCAGCATGGGGCAGACTAGCACAGATACGCAGTATTTT
- few TRBJ1-1 TRBV29-1 CSVETMNTEAFF TGCAGCGTTGAGACCATGAACACTGAAGCTTTCTTT
- - TRBJ2-5 TRBV29-1 CSVEGGTGWATQYF TGCAGCGTTGAAGGAGGAACAGGATGGGCGACCCAGTACTTC
- - TRBJ1-2 TRBV27 CASSLIPLGGDNYTF TGTGCCAGCAGTTTAATCCCCCTCGGAGGGGACAACTACACCTTC
- - TRBJ1-1 TRBV9 CASSPPGGLNTEAFF TGTGCCAGCAGCCCCCCGGGGGGGTTGAACACTGAAGCTTTCTTT
- - TRBJ1-2 TRBV5-1 CASSLGQGVDGYTF TGCGCCAGCAGCTTGGGCCAGGGCGTGGATGGCTACACCTTC
- - TRBJ1-1 TRBV18 CATSREGRYMNTEAFF TGTGCCACCAGTCGGGAGGGGCGATACATGAACACTGAAGCTTTCTTT
TRBD2 - TRBJ2-5 TRBV29-1 CSAEGASGRAGQYF TGCAGCGCCGAGGGGGCTAGCGGGAGGGCTGGGCAGTACTTC
- - TRBJ1-2 TRBV29-1 CSVEWVGRPPNYGYTF TGCAGCGTTGAGTGGGTAGGCAGGCCTCCTAACTATGGCTACACCTTC
TRBD1 few TRBJ1-1 TRBV5-6 CASSPGQAPEAFF TGTGCCAGCAGCCCCGGACAGGCCCCTGAAGCTTTCTTT
- - TRBJ2-2 TRBV30 CAWMSVGGGELFF TGTGCCTGGATGTCCGTGGGAGGCGGGGAGCTGTTTTTT
- once TRBJ1-5 TRBV7-8 CASSLTSQEGPNQPQHF TGTGCCAGCAGCTTGACCTCGCAAGAGGGGCCTAATCAGCCCCAGCATTTT
- - TRBJ2-1 TRBV4-1 CASSQVLSAYNEQFF TGCGCCAGCAGCCAAGTTCTTAGCGCCTACAATGAGCAGTTCTTC
- - TRBJ2-5 TRBV4-1 CASSQETGRETQYF TGCGCCAGCAGCCAAGAAACAGGACGGGAGACCCAGTACTTC
- few TRBJ2-5 TRBV4-1 CASSQEPEGGLETQYF TGCGCCAGCAGCCAAGAGCCGGAAGGCGGGTTGGAGACCCAGTACTTC
- - TRBJ1-1 TRBV19 CASTGRGARTEAFF TGTGCCAGTACGGGCCGGGGGGCGCGTACTGAAGCTTTCTTT
- - TRBJ2-5 TRBV5-1 CASSSDPRRQETQYF TGCGCCAGCAGCTCGGATCCAAGAAGGCAAGAGACCCAGTACTTC
TRBD1 - TRBJ2-5 TRBV18 CASSPGTEYQETQYF TGTGCCAGCTCACCGGGGACAGAGTACCAAGAGACCCAGTACTTC
TRBD2 - TRBJ2-1 TRBV29-1 CSVDLASGRNEQFF TGCAGCGTTGATCTGGCTAGCGGGAGAAATGAGCAGTTCTTC
- - TRBJ1-5 TRBV7-2 CASSLGSGNQPQHF TGTGCCAGCAGCTTGGGGTCAGGGAATCAGCCCCAGCATTTT
- few TRBJ1-4 TRBV7-9 CASSFEYNEKLFF TGTGCCAGCAGCTTTGAGTACAATGAAAAACTGTTTTTT
TRBD1 few TRBJ1-4 TRBV29-1 CSGSRQTGQEKLFF TGCAGCGGTAGCAGACAGACGGGACAGGAAAAACTGTTTTTT
- - TRBJ2-7 TRBV11-2 CASSLGFWAANEQYF TGTGCCAGCAGCTTAGGGTTTTGGGCGGCCAACGAGCAGTACTTC
TRBD2 - TRBJ2-3 TRBV29-1 CSVEARPLKTGTRKDTQYF TGCAGCGTTGAGGCCCGGCCCTTAAAAACCGGGACTAGAAAAGATACGCAGTATTTT
TRBD2 few TRBJ2-2 TRBV7-8 CASSAFGTSLSGELFF TGTGCCAGCAGCGCGTTTGGGACTAGCCTCTCCGGGGAGCTGTTTTTT
- - TRBJ1-4 TRBV30 CAWSGQINEKLFF TGTGCCTGGAGTGGACAGATTAATGAAAAACTGTTTTTT
- once TRBJ1-1 TRBV7-9 CASQGGNTEAFF TGTGCCAGTCAGGGAGGGAACACTGAAGCTTTCTTT
- - TRBJ1-2 TRBV6-5 CASSYLQSGFDGYTF TGTGCCAGCAGTTACCTACAGAGTGGCTTTGACGGCTACACCTTC
- - TRBJ1-1 TRBV19 CASSYRGTEAFF TGTGCCAGTAGTTATCGGGGGACTGAAGCTTTCTTT
- - TRBJ1-1 TRBV29-1 CSVGRGDGTEAFF TGCAGCGTTGGTAGGGGCGATGGCACTGAAGCTTTCTTT
- - TRBJ2-7 TRBV4-1 CASSRLGANEQYF TGCGCCAGCAGCCGTTTAGGGGCTAACGAGCAGTACTTC
- - TRBJ1-4 TRBV29-1 CSVGPVATNEKLFF TGCAGCGTTGGCCCAGTTGCAACTAATGAAAAACTGTTTTTT
- once TRBJ2-7 TRBV5-4 CASSSASRAYEQYF TGTGCCAGCAGCTCCGCTTCCCGGGCCTACGAGCAGTACTTC
- few TRBJ1-5 TRBV9 CASSVGGVSQPQHF TGTGCCAGCAGCGTAGGGGGGGTATCTCAGCCCCAGCATTTT
- - TRBJ2-2 TRBV6-6 CASIKSEGPNTGELFF TGTGCCAGCATCAAATCCGAGGGACCGAACACCGGGGAGCTGTTTTTT
- - TRBJ2-7 TRBV4-2 CASSPGVSYEQYF TGTGCCAGCAGCCCGGGGGTTTCCTACGAGCAGTACTTC
- few TRBJ2-7 TRBV7-2 CASSLMGTAEQYF TGTGCCAGCAGCTTAATGGGTACCGCCGAGCAGTACTTC
TRBD1 few TRBJ2-7 TRBV18 CASSPVYGQGVQMSYEQYF TGTGCCAGCTCACCAGTCTATGGACAGGGGGTTCAAATGTCCTACGAGCAGTACTTC
- few TRBJ2-7 TRBV6-5 CASSSVKKTLEQYF TGTGCCAGCAGTTCCGTAAAAAAGACCCTTGAGCAGTACTTC